These 14 T cell receptor beta chains share one sample of origin, sequenced in a study of technical replicates of blood from several donors. Repertoires were generated with immunoSEQ multiplex PCR, while TCRdb's copy carries only in-frame clones and drops some. The sample includes 70,000 to 85,000 clones, around 92% of them seen just once. Sequenced material: T cells isolated from PBMCs. The receptors originated from a human donor in good health.

The chain links TRBV4-2 to TRBJ2-5; 10 positions match TRBD2. This CDR3 spans 18 amino acids. CDR1 and CDR2 from the germline V gene are LGHNA and YNFKEQ. With V trimmed by 1 base and J by 1 base, 9 bases remained unmatched. CDR3 region: CASSQAELAGGFQETQYF. Here the CDR3 DNA reads TGTGCCAGCAGCCAAGCGGAATTAGCGGGGGGTTTCCAAGAGACCCAGTACTTC.

This clone was found once. The V call is TRBV27, the J call TRBJ1-1; 7 nucleotides align to TRBD1. V was pared by 2 bases and J by 3 bases, with 15 bases of the junction left unmatched. This CDR3 contains 18 residues. Germline V gives CDR1 MNHEY, CDR2 SMNVEV (reference sequence). The CDR3 DNA sequence: TGTGCCAGCAGTTTAAATATCGGGACAGACCAACGGGACACTGAAGCTTTCTTT. It is translated as CASSLNIGTDQRDTEAFF.

V is TRBV6-1 and J is TRBJ2-1; TRBD2 aligns across 10 bases. CDR1 MNHNS and CDR2 SASEGT come from the germline V gene. J gave up 7 bases and V 4 bases, and 13 bases lay outside the gene matches. The CDR3 is 17 residues long. CDR3 protein: CASSVAVAGGPVNEQFF. The CDR3 DNA reads as TGTGCCAGCAGTGTGGCGGTAGCGGGGGGCCCGGTGAATGAGCAGTTCTTC.

The J gene is TRBJ2-5, the V gene TRBV5-6; D ambiguous. The ends were cut back, 0 bases at V and 5 bases at J, with 17 bases in the middle. CDR1 is SGHDT, CDR2 YYEEEE, per germline. The CDR3 contains 16 residues. CDR3 sequence reads: CASSLGLLSAWETQYF. CDR3 nucleotide sequence: TGTGCCAGCAGCTTGGGACTGCTGAGCGCATGGGAGACCCAGTACTTC.

J is TRBJ2-5 and V is TRBV5-5; 9 nucleotides match TRBD1. Unmatched junction bases numbered 4, after V lost 7 bases and J lost 0 bases. The CDR3 runs to 14 residues. From germline, CDR1 is SGHKS and CDR2 YYEKEE (reference sequence). For the CDR3, the DNA is TGTGCCAGCCACCGGGACAGGGACCAAGAGACCCAGTACTTC. Its protein product is CASHRDRDQETQYF.

The chain is built from TRBV5-4 and TRBJ2-1; 12 bases fit TRBD2. The CDR3 length is 17 residues. V lost 4 bases, J lost 7 bases, and 12 bases stayed unmatched. Germline V lookup: CDR1 SGHNT, CDR2 YYREEE (reference sequence). As DNA, the CDR3 is TGTGCCAGCAGCGTCGGCTCTAGCGGGAGGGCGAGAAATGAGCAGTTCTTC. Its protein product is CASSVGSSGRARNEQFF.

The genes are TRBV6-5 and TRBJ2-3; D remains ambiguous. CDR3 length equals 13 residues. V lost 4 bases and J 2 bases, leaving 7 bases between the germline ends. Germline CDR1 MNHEY, CDR2 SVGAGI. CDR3 amino acids: CASSSTSTDTQYF. For the CDR3, the DNA is TGTGCCAGCAGTTCGACATCCACAGATACGCAGTATTTT.

The J gene is TRBJ2-2, the V gene TRBV5-6, with D possibly matching TRBD2 (6 bases). V was trimmed by 9 bases and J by 5 bases, leaving 14 bases between them. Germline V gene sequence: CDR1 SGHDT, CDR2 YYEEEE. The CDR3 contains 13 residues. CDR3 in amino acids: CATTRGGTGELFF. DNA for the CDR3: TGTGCCACCACCCGTGGGGGGACCGGGGAGCTGTTTTTT. The full variable domain, completed using reference TRBV5-6 and TRBJ2-2, is DAGVTQSPTHLIKTRGQQVTLRCSPKSGHDTVSWYQQALGQGPQFIFQYYEEEERQRGNFPDRFSGHQFPNYSSELNVNALLLGDSALYLCATTRGGTGELFFGEGSRLTVL.

The rearrangement joins TRBV7-9 to TRBJ1-5; D is perhaps TRBD1 (5 bases). This CDR3 has 12 residues. Germline V gene data show CDR1 as SEHNR and CDR2 as FQNEAQ (reference sequence). Trimming took 1 base from V and 9 from J, leaving 7 bases between them. The CDR3 region is CASSLDQGPQHF. In DNA, the CDR3 is TGTGCCAGCAGCTTAGATCAGGGGCCCCAGCATTTT.

This chain uses TRBV29-1 with TRBJ2-3, with 14 nucleotides matching TRBD2. The trim removed 8 bases at V and 5 bases at J, leaving 6 bases unmatched. CDR1 and CDR2 from the germline V gene are SQVTM and ANQGSEA. CDR3 length: 14 residues. CDR3 sequence: CSMTSGRVVDTQYF. DNA for the CDR3: TGCAGCATGACTAGCGGGAGGGTGGTAGATACGCAGTATTTT.

V usage is TRBV7-9 and J usage is TRBJ1-1; no reliable D call. CDR1 and CDR2 (germline): SEHNR, FQNEAQ (reference sequence). The CDR3 consists of 13 residues. Trimming shortened V by 5 bases and J by 11 bases, and 18 bases separated the two germline ends. The CDR3: CASSPGGFGSAFF. CDR3 sequence (DNA): TGTGCCAGCAGCCCTGGAGGGTTTGGCAGTGCTTTCTTT.

J is TRBJ2-7 and V is TRBV7-9, with 8 bases fitting TRBD2. The germline gives CDR1 SEHNR, CDR2 FQNEAQ (reference sequence). The CDR3 runs 15 residues. Trimming removed 3 bases from V and 5 bases from J; junction bases left unmatched: 9. The DNA for the CDR3 is TGTGCCAGCAGCTTCGCGCTAGCGGGTTCCCACGAGCAGTACTTC. It is translated as CASSFALAGSHEQYF.

Here the CDR3 DNA reads TGCGCCAGCAGCTACGAATACGGACAGTCCTACAATGAGCAGTTCTTC. Amino acid sequence: CASSYEYGQSYNEQFF. The V call is TRBV5-1, the J call TRBJ2-1, with a tentative D call TRBD1 (6 bases). The V and J ends lost 3 bases and 1 base respectively, with 14 bases between them. This CDR3 comprises 16 residues. CDR1 is SGHRS and CDR2 is YFSETQ in the germline V gene. Combining the CDR3 with reference TRBV5-1 and TRBJ2-1 gives the whole variable domain KAGVTQTPRYLIKTRGQQVTLSCSPISGHRSVSWYQQTPGQGLQFLFEYFSETQRNKGNFPGRFSGRQFSNSRSEMNVSTLELGDSALYLCASSYEYGQSYNEQFFGPGTRLTVL.

Here the CDR3 reads CASSFPGLAGVNGELFF. In nucleotides, the CDR3 is TGTGCCAGCAGCTTCCCCGGACTAGCGGGAGTCAACGGGGAGCTGTTTTTT. The chain has TRBV7-9 and TRBJ2-2, with 13 positions matching TRBD2. This CDR3 spans 17 amino acids. Trimming cost V 3 bases and J 7 bases; bases outside gene matches: 8. The germline gives CDR1 SEHNR, CDR2 FQNEAQ (reference sequence).